The sequence of this T cell receptor beta chain was determined in a study of cytomegalovirus exposure and HLA in healthy donors. Study-level findings and limits: Segments of the TCR beta V type were, in most cases, productive about 87% or about 30% of the time in an earlier analysis. A few chains tied to CMV proved CMV antigen-specific in vitro.

To note about this clone: Its specificity is unknown.

With 60 Vbeta and 13 Jbeta primers, the PCR was carried out. This table comes from immunoSEQ multiplex PCR, and its TCRdb copy is limited to in-frame clones, with some not included. In the table there are approximately 110,000 clones, roughly 63% of which are singletons. Germline V gene lookup returns CDR1 MGHRA and CDR2 YSYEKL. The CDR3 sequence is 14 residues long. Trimming left V 2 bases short and J 2 bases short, with 9 bases between. V usage is TRBV4-1 and J usage is TRBJ1-1, with no clear D. The sample was PBMCs. This clonotype was sampled from a woman aged 70-85 years in good health and CMV-seropositive. The CDR3 reads CASSQTTANTEAFF. In DNA, the CDR3 is TGCGCCAGCAGCCAAACCACAGCTAACACTGAAGCTTTCTTT.